The sequence of this TCR beta chain was determined in a study of blood T cell repertoires in COVID-19. Study-level background: Samples came from the United States, Italy and Spain, spanning acute and convalescent COVID-19. Nucleic acid was either cDNA or gDNA, and it came from T cells, B-cell-depleted T cells, or PBMCs.

V gave up 4 bases and J gave up 1 base, with 9 bases separating them. The germline gives CDR1 LGHNA, CDR2 YNFKEQ. The CDR3 totals 14 residues. Libraries were prepared by immunoSEQ multiplex PCR; TCRdb keeps only in-frame clonotypes and omits some of them. There are around 700,000 clones in the sample; more than 80% occur only once, and under 0.3% lies in the top ten. This TCR derives from a woman aged 18-29 years with acute or convalescent COVID-19. The sample was peripheral blood. V is TRBV4-2 and J is TRBJ2-3; perhaps TRBD1 as D (5 bases). Written as DNA, the CDR3 is TGTGCCAGCAGCCTCGTAGGGGGCACAGATACGCAGTATTTT. This encodes CASSLVGGTDTQYF.